This T cell receptor beta chain came from a study of control samples from healthy donors and cancer patients. Sequencing used immunoSEQ multiplex PCR; TCRdb keeps in-frame clones, though not all of them. Of some 130,000 clones listed, around 93% are singletons. The receptor comes from a man younger than 35 in good health. Sequences were obtained from blood.

This chain's CDR3 is CASSDSEDRGVDTQYF. The CDR3 DNA is TGTGCCAGCAGTGACTCGGAGGACAGGGGGGTAGATACGCAGTATTTT. The V gene is TRBV6-4, the J gene TRBJ2-3; 10 positions agree with TRBD1. CDR3 length equals 16 residues. Germline V lookup: CDR1 MRHNA, CDR2 SNTAGT. The ends lost 0 bases at V and 5 bases at J; junction bases unmatched: 5.